This entry is about one T cell receptor (beta chain). The sample originates from a study of cytomegalovirus exposure and HLA in healthy donors. The data were produced by immunoSEQ multiplex PCR, yet TCRdb's version contains in-frame clones alone and is incomplete. The table has 130,000 to 150,000 clones, roughly 86% seen once. V was cut by 3 bases and J by 7 bases, with 10 bases left in between. CDR1 is LNHDA, CDR2 SQIVND, per germline (reference sequence). This CDR3 comprises 13 residues. The chain is built from TRBV19 and TRBJ1-5, with D uncertain. The TCR was taken from a woman in her 30s in good health and CMV-seronegative. Input material: PBMCs. The CDR3 DNA is TGTGCCAGTAGTATGCGGGGTTGGCAGCCCCAGCATTTT. The encoded protein is CASSMRGWQPQHF.